This T cell receptor beta chain was identified in a study of blood T cell repertoires in COVID-19. Data came from immunoSEQ multiplex PCR; TCRdb stores just in-frame clones and leaves some out. The table includes 150,000 or so clones, around 72% detected once. The CDR3 extends over 12 amino acids. Germline CDR1 is MDHEN and CDR2 is SYDVKM. Between the trimmed V and J ends, which lost 6 bases and 1 base, there was a span of 6 bases. The specimen sequenced was peripheral blood. The sequence came from an elderly woman with acute or convalescent COVID-19. This chain uses TRBV28 with TRBJ1-2, with D uncertain. CDR3 sequence: CASSPFNYGYTF. The CDR3, as DNA: TGTGCCAGCAGCCCGTTTAACTATGGCTACACCTTC.